This TCR beta chain was sequenced in a study of multiple sclerosis patients with progressive multifocal leukoencephalopathy. Regarding the study as a whole: Expanded clones at PML onset predated and persisted through natalizumab therapy.

The germline V gene encodes CDR1 MNHNS and CDR2 SASEGT. The CDR3 has 21 residues. With 2 bases removed from V and 8 bases from J, the gap between germline ends came to 31 bases. Clones were read by immunoSEQ multiplex PCR, and TCRdb kept only the in-frame ones, dropping some. The sample includes tens of thousands of clones, roughly 87% seen only once; the top ten take approximately 3%. Documented time point: time of PML onset. PML in natalizumab-treated patients developed after between roughly 15 and 60 months of natalizumab therapy. This clone came up a few times. The antigen is unknown. The chain joins TRBV6-1 to TRBJ1-6; D possibly corresponds to TRBD1 (5 bases). The TCR comes from a human donor with progressive multifocal leukoencephalopathy. The sample was PBMCs, taken from a patient treated with natalizumab. The CDR3 reads CASSELQVSYGGPGDYSPLHF. CDR3 sequence (DNA): TGTGCCAGCAGTGAACTTCAGGTGTCCTACGGGGGACCGGGGGACTATTCACCCCTCCACTTT.